This T cell receptor (beta chain) was retrieved from a study of blood T cell repertoires in COVID-19. Original handling: Estimation of nucleated cell counts relied on the amplification of reference gene primers. Profiling relied on immunoSEQ multiplex PCR, and the TCRdb table lists in-frame clones only, not all of them. The V and J calls and clone size are taken from that table; D and trimming were inferred from the DNA. This sample carries about 59,000 clones, 80% to 95% of them seen once, and the ten largest clones take roughly 15%. This clone was seen a handful of times. CDR1 and CDR2 from the germline V gene are SNHLY and FYNNEI. Trimming removed 6 bases at V and 5 bases at J, with 14 bases between. This CDR3 comprises 14 residues.

Sample: peripheral blood. The rearrangement uses TRBV2 and TRBJ1-5; possible D gene TRBD1, 6 bases. The clonotype was recovered from a man older than 75 with acute or convalescent COVID-19. The DNA for the CDR3 is TGTGCCAGCAGCGCAGGACAGCGCCATCAGCCCCAGCATTTT. Amino acid sequence: CASSAGQRHQPQHF. Full variable domain (missing parts from reference TRBV2 and TRBJ1-5): EPEVTQTPSHQVTQMGQEVILRCVPISNHLYFYWYRQILGQKVEFLVSFYNNEISEKSEIFDDQFSVERPDGSNFTLKIRSTKLEDSAMYFCASSAGQRHQPQHFGDGTRLSIL.